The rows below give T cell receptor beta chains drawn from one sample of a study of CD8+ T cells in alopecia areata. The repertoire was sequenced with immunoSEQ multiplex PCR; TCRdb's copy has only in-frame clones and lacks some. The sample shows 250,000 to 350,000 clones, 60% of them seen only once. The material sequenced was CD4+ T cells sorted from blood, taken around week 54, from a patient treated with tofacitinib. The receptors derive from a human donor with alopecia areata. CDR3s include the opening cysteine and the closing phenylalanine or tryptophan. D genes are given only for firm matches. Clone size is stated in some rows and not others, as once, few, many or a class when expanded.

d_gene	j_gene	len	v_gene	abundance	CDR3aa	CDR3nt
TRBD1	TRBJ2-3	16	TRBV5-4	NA	CASSRGSGQGQGTQYF	TGTGCCAGCAGCCGGGGCTCAGGACAGGGTCAAGGTACGCAGTATTTT
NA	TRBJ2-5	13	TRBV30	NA	CAWNGHNQETQYF	TGTGCCTGGAACGGGCACAACCAAGAGACCCAGTACTTC
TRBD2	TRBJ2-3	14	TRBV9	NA	CASSTRGAADTQYF	TGTGCCAGCAGCACGCGGGGGGCAGCAGATACGCAGTATTTT
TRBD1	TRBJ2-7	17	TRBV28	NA	CASSPLYLRTGSYEQYF	TGTGCCAGCAGTCCACTCTACTTAAGGACAGGGTCCTACGAGCAGTACTTC
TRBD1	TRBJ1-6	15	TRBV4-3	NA	CASSQTDRVNSPLHF	TGCGCCAGCAGCCAAACGGACAGGGTTAATTCACCCCTCCACTTT
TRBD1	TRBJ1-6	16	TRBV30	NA	CAWSAPRQGGDSPLHF	TGTGCCTGGAGTGCCCCCCGACAGGGTGGGGACTCACCCCTCCACTTT
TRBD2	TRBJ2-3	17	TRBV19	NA	CASSRLAGRSGTDTQYF	TGTGCCAGTAGTCGTCTAGCGGGGAGGTCGGGCACAGATACGCAGTATTTT
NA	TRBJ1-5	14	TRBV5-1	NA	CASSSSGGNQPQHF	TGCGCCAGCAGCTCATCAGGGGGCAATCAGCCCCAGCATTTT
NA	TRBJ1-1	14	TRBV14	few	CASSLLEGGSEAFF	TGTGCCAGCAGCCTCCTAGAAGGGGGGAGTGAAGCTTTCTTT
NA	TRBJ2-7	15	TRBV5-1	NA	CASSLAARAGYEQYF	TGCGCCAGCAGCTTGGCGGCCAGGGCAGGATACGAGCAGTACTTC
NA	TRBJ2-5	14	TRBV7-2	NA	CASSPRGPRETQYF	TGTGCCAGCAGCCCTCGGGGGCCTCGGGAGACCCAGTACTTC
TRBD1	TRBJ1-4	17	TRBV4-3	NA	CASSQDSGGRTNEKLFF	TGCGCCAGCAGCCAAGATTCAGGGGGGCGGACTAATGAAAAACTGTTTTTT
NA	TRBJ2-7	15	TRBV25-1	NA	CASSELGAPSYEQYF	TGTGCCAGCAGTGAATTGGGGGCTCCTTCCTACGAGCAGTACTTC
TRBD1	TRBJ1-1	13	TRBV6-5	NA	CASSYPGQAPTCF	TGTGCCAGCAGTTACCCGGGACAGGCTCCGACCTGTTTT
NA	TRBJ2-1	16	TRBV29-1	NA	CSVEGGTGGVYNEQFF	TGCAGCGTTGAAGGTGGCACAGGGGGGGTCTACAATGAGCAGTTCTTC
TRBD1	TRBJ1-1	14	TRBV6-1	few	CASRRDSSGTEAFF	TGTGCCAGCAGACGGGACAGCTCGGGCACTGAAGCTTTCTTT
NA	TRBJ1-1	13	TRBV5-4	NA	CASSLVMNTEAFF	TGTGCCAGCAGCTTGGTGATGAACACTGAAGCTTTCTTT
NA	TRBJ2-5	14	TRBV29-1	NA	CSVEGLRDRGTQYF	TGCAGCGTTGAAGGCCTCAGGGACCGAGGGACCCAGTACTTC
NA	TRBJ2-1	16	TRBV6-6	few	CASSPRGGLKDSEQFF	TGTGCCAGCAGCCCGAGAGGGGGGCTAAAGGATAGTGAGCAGTTCTTC
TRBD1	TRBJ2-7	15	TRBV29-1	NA	CSVEGGGQGIYEQYF	TGCAGCGTTGAAGGGGGGGGACAGGGCATCTACGAGCAGTACTTC
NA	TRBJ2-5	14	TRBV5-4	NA	CASSSGLYQETQYF	TGTGCCAGCAGCTCCGGACTATATCAAGAGACCCAGTACTTC